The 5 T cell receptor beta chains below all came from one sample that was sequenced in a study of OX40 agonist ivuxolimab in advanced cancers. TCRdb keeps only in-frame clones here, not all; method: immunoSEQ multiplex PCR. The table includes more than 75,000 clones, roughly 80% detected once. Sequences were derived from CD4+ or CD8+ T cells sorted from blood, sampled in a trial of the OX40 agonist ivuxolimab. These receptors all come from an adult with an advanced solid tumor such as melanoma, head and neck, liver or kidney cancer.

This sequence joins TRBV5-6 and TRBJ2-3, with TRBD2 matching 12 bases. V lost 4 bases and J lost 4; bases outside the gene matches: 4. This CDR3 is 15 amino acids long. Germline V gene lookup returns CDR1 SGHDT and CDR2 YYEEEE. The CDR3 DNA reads TGTGCCAGCAGCCAACGGACTAGCGGGGCAGATACGCAGTATTTT. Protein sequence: CASSQRTSGADTQYF.

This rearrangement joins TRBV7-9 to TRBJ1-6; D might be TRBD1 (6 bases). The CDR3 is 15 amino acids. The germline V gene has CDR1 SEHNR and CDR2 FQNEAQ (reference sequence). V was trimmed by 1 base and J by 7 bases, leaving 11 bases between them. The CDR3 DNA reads TGTGCCAGCAGCTTAGGCAGGGGTGCAAATTCACCCCTCCACTTT. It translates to CASSLGRGANSPLHF.

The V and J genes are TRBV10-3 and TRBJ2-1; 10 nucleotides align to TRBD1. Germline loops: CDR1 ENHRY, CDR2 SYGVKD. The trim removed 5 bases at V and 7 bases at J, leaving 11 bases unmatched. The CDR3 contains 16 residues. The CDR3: CAISSPGQGPTNEQFF. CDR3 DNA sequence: TGTGCCATCAGTTCACCGGGACAGGGGCCAACGAATGAGCAGTTCTTC.

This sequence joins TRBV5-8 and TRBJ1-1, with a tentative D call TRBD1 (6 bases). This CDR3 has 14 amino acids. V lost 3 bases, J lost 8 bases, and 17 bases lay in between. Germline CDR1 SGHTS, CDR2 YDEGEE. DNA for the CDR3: TGTGCCAGCAGCTCGGGACACCCCCGTAGGGAAGCTTTCTTT. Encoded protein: CASSSGHPRREAFF.

CDR3 sequence reads: CASSQGSILAGGTGELFF. DNA of the CDR3: TGTGCCAGCAGCCAGGGGTCTATACTAGCGGGCGGCACCGGGGAGCTGTTTTTT. The V gene is TRBV4-2, the J gene TRBJ2-2; 9 nucleotides match TRBD2. CDR1 and CDR2 (germline): LGHNA, YNFKEQ. The J segment lost 4 bases and the V segment lost 3 bases, leaving 12 bases of the junction unmatched. The length of the CDR3 is 18 residues.